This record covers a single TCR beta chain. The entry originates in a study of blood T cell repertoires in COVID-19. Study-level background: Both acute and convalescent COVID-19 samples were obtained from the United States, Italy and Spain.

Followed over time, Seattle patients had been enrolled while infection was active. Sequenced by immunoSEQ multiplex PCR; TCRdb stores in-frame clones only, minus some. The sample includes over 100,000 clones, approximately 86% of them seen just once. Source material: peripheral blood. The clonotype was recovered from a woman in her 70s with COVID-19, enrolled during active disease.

The CDR3 region is CASHRELNTGELFF. CDR3 nucleotide sequence: TGTGCCAGCCACAGGGAACTCAACACCGGGGAGCTGTTTTTT. This rearrangement joins TRBV6-6 to TRBJ2-2, with D possibly being TRBD1 (6 bases). With 8 bases removed from V and 2 bases from J, the gap between germline ends came to 12 bases. This CDR3 is built from 14 residues. Germline loops: CDR1 MNHNY, CDR2 SVGAGI (reference sequence).